These 21 T cell receptor beta chains came from one sample sequenced in a study of T cell repertoires in cytomegalovirus infection. One entry per CDR3 protein results from TCRdb running MiXCR on the reads. Altogether 800,000 to 950,000 distinct CDR3 sequences are present, 30% to 35% being singletons, with the ten largest covering under 15%. Which antigens these TCRs recognize remains unknown. The specimen comprised cultured CD8+ T cells from PBMCs, sampled from culture after CMV antigen stimulation. These receptor sequences come from a human donor in good health (CMV status not recorded). Some clones in this sample may be carry-over from other donors' samples.

Comment on this clonotype: One base away lies a much larger clone, so this may be a sequencing read error. The genes are TRBV7-2 and TRBJ1-1; D is possibly TRBD1 (6 bases). The CDR3 contains 18 residues. V dropped 5 bases and J dropped 0 bases, with 22 bases sitting between them. The germline V gene has CDR1 SGHTA and CDR2 FQGNSA. The CDR3 is CASSPSGARTDLNTEAFF. The CDR3, as DNA: TGTGCCAGCAGCCCCTCTGGGGCAAGGACAGACCTGAACACTGAAGCTTTCTTT. The whole variable domain, filled in from reference TRBV7-2 and TRBJ1-1, reads GAGVSQSPSNKVTEKGKDVELRCDPISGHTALYWYRQSLGQGLEFLIYFQGNSAPDKSGLPSDRFSAERTGGSVSTLTIQRTQQEDSAVYLCASSPSGARTDLNTEAFFGQGTRLTVV.

CDR3 residues: CASSLGPSGTGELFF. In nucleotides, the CDR3 is TGCGCCAGCAGCCTAGGACCAAGCGGCACCGGGGAGCTGTTTTTT. The chain recombines TRBV5-1 with TRBJ2-2; a possible D gene is TRBD2 (5 bases). The CDR3 sequence is 15 residues long. Germline-derived CDR1 and CDR2 are SGHRS and YFSETQ. V was pared by 4 bases and J by 4 bases, with 14 bases between.

This chain links TRBV7-2 with TRBJ1-4, with D perhaps TRBD1 (6 bases). Trimming shortened V by 4 bases and J by 8 bases, and 20 bases separated the two germline ends. The CDR3 covers 16 residues. Per the germline V gene, CDR1 is SGHTA and CDR2 is FQGNSA. In DNA form, the CDR3 reads TGTGCCAGCAGCTCAACCCCGACAGGCCGAGGGGAAAAACTGTTTTTT. This encodes CASSSTPTGRGEKLFF.

Details on this clonotype: The junction shows a germline mismatch at one end, possibly a read error. The chain couples TRBV19 to TRBJ1-1, with D tentatively TRBD1 (6 bases). The CDR3 consists of 15 residues. The germline V gene encodes CDR1 LNHDA and CDR2 SQIVND (reference sequence). CDR3 in amino acids: CASSIGRGGWTVAFF. In DNA form, the CDR3 reads TGTGCCAGTAGTATAGGGCGCGGGGGCTGGACTGTAGCTTTCTTT.

This clonotype was seen many times. This CDR3 reads CASSRKTGPGTDTQYF. The CDR3 bases are TGTGCCAGCAGCCGCAAGACAGGGCCGGGCACAGATACGCAGTATTTT. V is TRBV7-2 and J is TRBJ2-3; 7 nucleotides match TRBD1. Per the germline V gene, CDR1 is SGHTA and CDR2 is FQGNSA. V dropped 5 bases and J dropped 1; count of bases not matched to a gene: 9. CDR3 length equals 16 residues.

This clonotype was detected only a few times. The chain combines TRBV20-1 with TRBJ2-2, with D perhaps given as TRBD1 or TRBD2 (5 bases each). Trimming pared 5 bases from V and 1 base from J, leaving 14 bases between. Germline assignment: CDR1 DFQATT and CDR2 SNEGSKA (reference sequence). This CDR3 spans 15 amino acids. This chain's CDR3 is CSAAPGRRNTGELFF. CDR3 in DNA: TGCAGTGCTGCACCGGGACGTAGGAACACCGGGGAGCTGTTTTTT.

The chain has TRBV28 and TRBJ2-5, with D uncertain. Per the germline V gene, CDR1 is MDHEN and CDR2 is SYDVKM. V lost 6 bases and J 5 bases, leaving 16 bases between the germline ends. The length of the CDR3 is 14 residues. The CDR3 sequence is CASSPHGPTETQYF. CDR3 DNA sequence: TGTGCCAGCAGCCCCCATGGCCCGACGGAGACCCAGTACTTC.

This clonotype was detected a few times. The chain carries TRBV6-1 and TRBJ2-1; 8 bases match TRBD2. The CDR3 has 17 amino acids. V gave up 1 base and J gave up 3 bases; unmatched junction bases: 8. Germline lookup yields CDR1 MNHNS and CDR2 SASEGT. CDR3 DNA sequence: TGTGCCAGCAGTGAAGGACCCACGGGGGGGTTCTACAATGAGCAGTTCTTC. Its protein product is CASSEGPTGGFYNEQFF.

This clonotype was picked up a small number of times. This CDR3 is CASSWEGLNTEAFF. CDR3 DNA: TGTGCCAGCAGTTGGGAGGGTTTGAACACTGAAGCTTTCTTT. The chain joins TRBV12-3 or TRBV12-4 to TRBJ1-1; D is undetermined. The CDR3 consists of 14 residues. The V gene lost 4 bases and the J gene lost 0 bases, with 9 bases spanning the gap.

The gene calls are TRBV4-1 and TRBJ2-5; perhaps TRBD2 as D (5 bases). The V end was cut by 0 bases, the J end by 3 bases, with 14 bases between. The CDR3 consists of 16 residues. Germline values: CDR1 MGHRA, CDR2 YSYEKL. This CDR3 is CASSQDMAEEEETQYF. The CDR3 nucleotides are TGCGCCAGCAGCCAAGATATGGCAGAGGAGGAAGAGACCCAGTACTTC.

In this sample, this clonotype turned up a few times. The rearrangement uses TRBV12-3 or TRBV12-4 and TRBJ1-5; 7 nucleotides match TRBD1. J lost 6 bases, V lost 1 base, and 15 bases had no gene match. The CDR3 sequence is 18 residues long. The CDR3 sequence is CASSLGKQGPWAGQPQHF. Written as DNA, the CDR3 is TGTGCCAGCAGTTTAGGGAAACAGGGGCCCTGGGCTGGTCAGCCCCAGCATTTT.

This clonotype has more than one count but fewer than ten. The genes are TRBV29-1 and TRBJ1-1; D uncertain. Germline V gene sequence: CDR1 SQVTM, CDR2 ANQGSEA. V was clipped by 4 bases and J by 6 bases, with 12 bases between them. This CDR3 spans 12 amino acids. This CDR3 is CSVGGLRPEAFF. DNA for the CDR3: TGCAGCGTTGGGGGTCTTAGACCTGAAGCTTTCTTT.

This rearrangement joins TRBV6-2 or TRBV6-3 to TRBJ2-7; no definite D call. CDR3 length equals 14 residues. V shed 4 bases and J shed 3 bases, with 13 bases lying between them. CDR1 MNHEY and CDR2 SVGEGT come from the germline V gene. The CDR3 DNA sequence: TGTGCCAGCAGTTCGCGGTCCCTTCACTACGAGCAGTACGTC. Its translation is CASSSRSLHYEQYV.

The rearrangement joins TRBV18 to TRBJ2-7, with 14 bases that match TRBD2. J lost 4 bases, V lost 1 base, and 9 bases had no gene match. Looked up from germline, CDR1 is KGHSH and CDR2 is LQKENI. This CDR3 has 18 amino acids. The CDR3 DNA sequence: TGTGCCAGCTCACCACGTCGCTCGGGACTAGCGGGGGAGTACGAGCAGTACGTC. Protein product: CASSPRRSGLAGEYEQYV.

This rearrangement joins TRBV19 to TRBJ1-1; no clear D. Germline V CDR1 and CDR2: LNHDA, SQIVND (reference sequence). Trimming pared 1 base from V and 1 base from J, leaving 10 bases between. The CDR3 loop spans 15 amino acids. The chain's CDR3 is CASSIGPSRNTEAFF. The CDR3 DNA is TGTGCCAGTAGTATAGGTCCCAGCCGGAACACTGAAGCTTTCTTT.

Remarks on this clonotype: A read error may account for a junction end that differs from germline. The rearrangement uses TRBV5-3 and TRBJ2-1, with a weak D call TRBD2 (5 bases). TRBV5-3 is an open reading frame, and its role is uncertain. The CDR3 spans 14 residues. CDR3 coding DNA: TGTGCCAGCAGCTTGGCGGAGGACTACAATGAGCAGTTCTTC. Amino acids: CASSLAEDYNEQFF.

This clonotype was recorded a few times. V gene TRBV11-1 combines with J gene TRBJ2-1, with D tentatively TRBD2 (6 bases). The V end lost 1 base, the J end lost 7 bases, and 17 bases lay between the germline ends. The germline V gene has CDR1 SGHAT and CDR2 FQDESV (reference sequence). This CDR3 is 16 amino acids long. The CDR3 region has the DNA TGTGCCAGCAGCTTAGGATGGAGGGCCTGGGATAATGAGCAGTTCTTC. This translates into CASSLGWRAWDNEQFF.

This sequence joins TRBV7-9 and TRBJ2-2, with TRBD1 matching 8 bases. Looked up from germline, CDR1 is SEHNR and CDR2 is FQNEAQ (reference sequence). This CDR3 has 16 amino acids. V shed 4 bases and J 5 bases; nucleotides not matched to a gene: 9. Here the CDR3 DNA reads TGTGCCAGCAGCTGGACCGGGACAGGTAGAACCGGGGAGCTGTTTTTT. Its protein is CASSWTGTGRTGELFF.

CDR3 DNA: TGTGCCAGCATGCCGGCTAGCGGGTACAATGAGCAGTTCTTC. Translated, it gives CASMPASGYNEQFF. This rearrangement joins TRBV7-9 to TRBJ2-1; TRBD2 agrees at 8 bases. Germline CDR1 SEHNR, CDR2 FQNEAQ (reference sequence). This CDR3 has 14 amino acids. Trimming took 7 bases from V and 4 from J; bases not matched to a gene: 6.

The V call is TRBV6-2 or TRBV6-3, the J call TRBJ2-7; D gene unclear. CDR1 is MNHEY, CDR2 SVGEGT, per germline. Deletions cut 0 bases from V and 7 bases from J, with 10 bases between. The CDR3 covers 13 residues. This CDR3 reads CASSYSNGVEQYV. Written as DNA, the CDR3 is TGTGCCAGCAGTTACTCCAATGGGGTGGAGCAGTACGTC.

This chain links TRBV7-9 with TRBJ2-7; tentative D call: TRBD2 (5 bases). Germline V gene sequence: CDR1 SEHNR, CDR2 FQNEAQ (reference sequence). CDR3 length equals 15 residues. V lost 6 bases and J 3 bases, leaving 18 bases between the germline ends. In nucleotides, the CDR3 is TGTGCCAGCAGTTACCCCGGGAACCAAGACTACGAGCAGTACGTC. This encodes CASSYPGNQDYEQYV.